These 3 T cell receptor beta chains were all obtained from the same sample, sequenced in a study of OX40 agonist ivuxolimab in advanced cancers. Library generation was performed with the immunoSEQ multiplex PCR assay. The clones in this table, taken by TCRdb from immuneACCESS, are in-frame only. Not every clone is retained; where verified, under half of the shortfall comes from an unresolved V gene, and the cause of the rest is unknown. Here the sample has 40,000 to 60,000 clones; 80% to 90% occur a single time. The ten top clones hold about 1.5% of the sample. This material consisted of CD4+ or CD8+ T cells sorted from blood, taken in a trial of the OX40 agonist ivuxolimab. The receptor source for this set is an adult with an advanced solid tumor such as melanoma, head and neck, liver or kidney cancer.

A note on this clone: At one end the junction does not follow the germline gene, possibly because of a read error. The chain couples TRBV13 to TRBJ2-7; D gene ambiguous. Looked up from germline, CDR1 is PRHDT and CDR2 is FYEKMQ (reference sequence). This CDR3 contains 15 residues. This chain's CDR3 is CASSLGPQINYEQYF. In DNA, the CDR3 is TGTGCCAGCAGCCTAGGACCCCAAATAAATTACGAGCAGTACTTC. Filled out from reference TRBV13 and TRBJ2-7, the complete variable domain reads AAGVIQSPRHLIKEKRETATLKCYPIPRHDTVYWYQQGPGQDPQFLISFYEKMQSDKGSIPDRFSAQQFSDYHSELNMSSLELGDSALYFCASSLGPQINYEQYFGPGTRLTVT.

The genes are TRBV27 and TRBJ2-5; 8 bases are shared with TRBD1. Trimming removed 1 base from V and 6 bases from J; junction bases left unmatched: 10. CDR3 length equals 16 residues. Germline CDR1 MNHEY, CDR2 SMNVEV (reference sequence). The chain's CDR3 is CASSLWAGRTGKTQYF. DNA for the CDR3: TGTGCCAGCAGTTTATGGGCAGGGAGGACAGGGAAGACCCAGTACTTC.

The genes are TRBV5-1 and TRBJ2-3, with D perhaps TRBD1 (7 bases). Germline CDR1 is SGHRS and CDR2 is YFSETQ. Between the trimmed V and J ends, which lost 8 bases and 0 bases, there was a span of 13 bases. The CDR3 is 14 residues long. CDR3 DNA sequence: TGCGCCAGTACAGGGGAGGATAGCACAGATACGCAGTATTTT. Translating it yields CASTGEDSTDTQYF.